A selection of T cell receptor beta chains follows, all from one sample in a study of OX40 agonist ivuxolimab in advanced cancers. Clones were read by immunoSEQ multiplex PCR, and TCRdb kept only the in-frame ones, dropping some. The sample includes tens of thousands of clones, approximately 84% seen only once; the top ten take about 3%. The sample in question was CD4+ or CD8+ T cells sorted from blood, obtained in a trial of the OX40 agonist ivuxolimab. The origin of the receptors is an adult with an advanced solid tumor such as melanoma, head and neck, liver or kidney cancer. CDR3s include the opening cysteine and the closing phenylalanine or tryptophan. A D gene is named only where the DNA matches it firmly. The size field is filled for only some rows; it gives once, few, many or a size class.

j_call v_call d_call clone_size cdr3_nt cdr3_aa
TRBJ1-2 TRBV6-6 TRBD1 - TGTGCCAGCAGTTACTCTGGCAGGGGGGCCGGCTACACCTTC CASSYSGRGAGYTF
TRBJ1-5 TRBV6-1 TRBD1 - TGTGCCAGCCTCGGGACAGAATCCAATCAGCCCCAGCATTTT CASLGTESNQPQHF
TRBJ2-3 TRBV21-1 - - TGTGCCAGCAGCAAAACCGTAGGGGGCAGCACAGATACGCAGTATTTT CASSKTVGGSTDTQYF
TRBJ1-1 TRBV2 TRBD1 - TGTGCCAGCAGTTTACGGACAGGGGGGATCATGAACACTGAAGCTTTCTTT CASSLRTGGIMNTEAFF
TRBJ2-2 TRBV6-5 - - TGTGCCAGCAGGCAGAACACCGGGGAGCTGTTTTTT CASRQNTGELFF
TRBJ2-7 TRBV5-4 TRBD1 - TGTGCCAGCAGCTTGGGACAGGGTGCTTACGAGCAGTACTTC CASSLGQGAYEQYF
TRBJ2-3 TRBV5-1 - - TGCGCCAGCAGATCAGCGGTTCAGGGAGATACGCAGTATTTT CASRSAVQGDTQYF
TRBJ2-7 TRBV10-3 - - TGTGCCATCACCGAGGGGACGGACTCCTACGAGCAGTACTTC CAITEGTDSYEQYF
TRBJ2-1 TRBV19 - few TGTGCCAGTAGTAATAGACCCTCCTACAATGAGCAGTTCTTC CASSNRPSYNEQFF
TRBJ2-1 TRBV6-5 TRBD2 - TGTGCCAGCAGGTTAGCGGGGGGGCCAGTCAATGAGCAGTTCTTC CASRLAGGPVNEQFF
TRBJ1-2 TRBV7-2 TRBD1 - TGTGCCAGCAACAGACAGGGGGCACATGGCTACACCTTC CASNRQGAHGYTF
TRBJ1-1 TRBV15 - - TGTGCCACCAGCAGAGGGAGGGATCCTTTCTTT CATSRGRDPFF
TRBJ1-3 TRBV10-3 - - TGTGCCATCGAGGATGGGGTCTCTGGAAACACCATATATTTT CAIEDGVSGNTIYF
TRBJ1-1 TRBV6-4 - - TGTGCCAGCAGTGAACAAATAAACACTGAAGCTTTCTTT CASSEQINTEAFF
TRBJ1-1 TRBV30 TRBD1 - TGTGCCTGGAGTATGACAGGGAGTTACACTGAAGCTTTCTTT CAWSMTGSYTEAFF
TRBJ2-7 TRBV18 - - TGTGCCAGCTCACCACCCTCAAAAGCCTACGAGCAGTACTTC CASSPPSKAYEQYF
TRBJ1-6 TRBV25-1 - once TGTGCCAGCACGAGGGCAGGGCATAATTCACCCCTCCACTTT CASTRAGHNSPLHF
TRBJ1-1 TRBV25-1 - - TGTGCCAGCAGTGAATATGGGGGGGCCGGAACTGAAGCTTTCTTT CASSEYGGAGTEAFF
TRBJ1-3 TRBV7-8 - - TGTGCCAGCAGCTTAGCGCAAACAACTGGAAACACCATATATTTT CASSLAQTTGNTIYF
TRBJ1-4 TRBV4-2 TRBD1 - TGTGCCAGCAGCCTGACAGGGGCAAATGAAAAACTGTTTTTT CASSLTGANEKLFF